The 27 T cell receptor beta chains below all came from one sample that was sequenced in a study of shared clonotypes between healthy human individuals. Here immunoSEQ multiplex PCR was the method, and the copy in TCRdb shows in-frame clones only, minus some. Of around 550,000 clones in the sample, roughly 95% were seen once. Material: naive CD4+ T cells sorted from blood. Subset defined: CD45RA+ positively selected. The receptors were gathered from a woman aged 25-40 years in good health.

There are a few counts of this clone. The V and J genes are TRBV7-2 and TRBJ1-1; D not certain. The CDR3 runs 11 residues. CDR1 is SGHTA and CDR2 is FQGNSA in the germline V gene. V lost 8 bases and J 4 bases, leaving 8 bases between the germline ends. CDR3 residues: CASGLSTEAFF. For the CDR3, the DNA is TGTGCCAGCGGCCTCAGCACTGAAGCTTTCTTT.

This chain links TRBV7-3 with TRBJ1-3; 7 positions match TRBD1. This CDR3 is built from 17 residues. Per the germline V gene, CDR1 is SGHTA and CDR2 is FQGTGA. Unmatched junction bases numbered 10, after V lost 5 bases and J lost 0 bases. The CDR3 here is CASSRRDRGFSGNTIYF. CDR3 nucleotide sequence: TGTGCCAGCAGCAGACGGGACAGAGGATTCTCTGGAAACACCATATATTTT.

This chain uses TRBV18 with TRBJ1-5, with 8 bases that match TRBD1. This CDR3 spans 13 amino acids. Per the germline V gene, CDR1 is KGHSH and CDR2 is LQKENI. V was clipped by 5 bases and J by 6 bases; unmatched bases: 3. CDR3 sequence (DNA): TGTGCCAGCTCAGCAACAGGGGGTCAGCCCCAGCATTTT. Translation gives CASSATGGQPQHF.

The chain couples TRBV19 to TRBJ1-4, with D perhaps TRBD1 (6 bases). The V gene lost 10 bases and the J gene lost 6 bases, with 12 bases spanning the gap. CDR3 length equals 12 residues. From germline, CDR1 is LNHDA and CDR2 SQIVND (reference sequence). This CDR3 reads CANEGGDEKLFF. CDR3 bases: TGTGCCAACGAGGGGGGTGATGAAAAACTGTTTTTT.

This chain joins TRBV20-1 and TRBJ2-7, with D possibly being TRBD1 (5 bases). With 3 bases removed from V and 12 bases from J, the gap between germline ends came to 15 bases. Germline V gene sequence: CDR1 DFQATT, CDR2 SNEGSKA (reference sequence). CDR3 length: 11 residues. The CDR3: CSASTGERRYF. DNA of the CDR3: TGCAGTGCTAGCACAGGAGAAAGAAGGTACTTC.

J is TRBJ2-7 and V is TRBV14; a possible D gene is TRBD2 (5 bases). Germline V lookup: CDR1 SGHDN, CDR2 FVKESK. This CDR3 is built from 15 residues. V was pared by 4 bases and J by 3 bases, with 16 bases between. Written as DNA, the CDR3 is TGTGCCAGCAGCCCAAGTGCGGGCTGGCGCTACGAGCAGTACTTC. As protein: CASSPSAGWRYEQYF.

The CDR3 nucleotides are TGTGCCAGCAGCTTAGGCCCGGGAGGAGAGGGCGAGCAGTACTTC. Translation: CASSLGPGGEGEQYF. The chain recombines TRBV7-8 with TRBJ2-7; 7 positions match TRBD2. Germline CDR1 reads SGHVS; CDR2 reads FQNEAQ. The CDR3 sequence is 15 residues long. V shed 1 base and J 6 bases; nucleotides not matched to a gene: 9.

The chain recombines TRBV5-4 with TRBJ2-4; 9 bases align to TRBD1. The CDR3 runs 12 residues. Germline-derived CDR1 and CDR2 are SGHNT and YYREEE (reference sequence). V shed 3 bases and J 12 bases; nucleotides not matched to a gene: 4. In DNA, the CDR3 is TGTGCCAGCAGCTCCCGACAGGGGGATCAGTACTTC. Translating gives CASSSRQGDQYF.

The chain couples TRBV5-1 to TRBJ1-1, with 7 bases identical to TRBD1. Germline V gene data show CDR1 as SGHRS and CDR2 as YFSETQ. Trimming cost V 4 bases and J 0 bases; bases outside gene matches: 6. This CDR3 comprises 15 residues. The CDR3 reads CASSPGGTVNTEAFF. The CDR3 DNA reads TGCGCCAGCAGCCCCGGAGGGACAGTGAACACTGAAGCTTTCTTT.

The CDR3 region is CASSQEDASGAQGASGELFF. The CDR3 region has the DNA TGTGCCAGCAGCCAAGAAGACGCGAGCGGGGCGCAGGGAGCCTCCGGGGAGCTGTTTTTT. The J gene is TRBJ2-2, the V gene TRBV4-2, with 7 positions matching TRBD2. Germline V lookup: CDR1 LGHNA, CDR2 YNFKEQ. The CDR3 has 20 residues. Losses at the gene ends were 0 bases for V and 6 bases for J; bases not matched to a gene: 19.

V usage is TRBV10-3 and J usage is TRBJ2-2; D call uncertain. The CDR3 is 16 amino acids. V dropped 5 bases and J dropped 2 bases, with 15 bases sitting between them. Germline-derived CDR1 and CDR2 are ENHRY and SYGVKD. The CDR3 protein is CAISPNPKINTGELFF. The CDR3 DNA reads TGTGCCATCAGTCCTAATCCAAAGATAAACACCGGGGAGCTGTTTTTT.

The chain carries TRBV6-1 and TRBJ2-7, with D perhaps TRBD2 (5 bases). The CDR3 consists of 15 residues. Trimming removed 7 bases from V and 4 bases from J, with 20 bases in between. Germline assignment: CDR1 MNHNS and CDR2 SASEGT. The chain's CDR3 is CASTPRGAEWYEQYF. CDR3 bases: TGTGCCAGCACCCCTCGGGGAGCTGAGTGGTACGAGCAGTACTTC.

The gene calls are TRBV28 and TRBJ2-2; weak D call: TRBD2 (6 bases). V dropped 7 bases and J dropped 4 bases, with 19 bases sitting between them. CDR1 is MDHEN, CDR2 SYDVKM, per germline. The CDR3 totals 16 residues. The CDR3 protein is CASTEAGQTGTGELFF. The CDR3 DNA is TGTGCCAGCACAGAAGCGGGCCAGACGGGCACCGGGGAGCTGTTTTTT.

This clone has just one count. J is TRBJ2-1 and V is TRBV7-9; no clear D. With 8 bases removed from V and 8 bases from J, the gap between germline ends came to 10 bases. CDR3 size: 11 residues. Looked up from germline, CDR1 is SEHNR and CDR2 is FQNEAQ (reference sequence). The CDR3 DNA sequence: TGTGCCAGCGGAGCCAATGATGAGCAGTTCTTC. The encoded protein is CASGANDEQFF.

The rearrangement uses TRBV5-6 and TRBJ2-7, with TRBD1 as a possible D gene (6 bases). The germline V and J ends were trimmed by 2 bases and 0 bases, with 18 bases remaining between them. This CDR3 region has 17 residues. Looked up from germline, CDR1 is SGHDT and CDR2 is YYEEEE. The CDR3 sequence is CASSFGRGSVSSYEQYF. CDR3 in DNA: TGTGCCAGCAGCTTCGGTAGGGGGTCTGTAAGCTCCTACGAGCAGTACTTC.

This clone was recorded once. The CDR3 region is CAISGGGLGNTIYF. In DNA form, the CDR3 reads TGTGCCATCAGTGGGGGGGGGCTTGGAAACACCATATATTTT. This chain uses TRBV10-3 with TRBJ1-3; D perhaps matches TRBD1 (6 bases). The germline gives CDR1 ENHRY, CDR2 SYGVKD. The ends were cut back, 4 bases at V and 3 bases at J, with 10 bases in the middle. CDR3 length: 14 amino acids.

The CDR3 loop reads CASRGRNSGNTIYF. CDR3 nucleotide sequence: TGTGCCAGCCGGGGGAGGAACTCTGGAAACACCATATATTTT. This chain uses TRBV6-5 with TRBJ1-3, with a possible D match to TRBD1 (5 bases). Germline values: CDR1 MNHEY, CDR2 SVGAGI. Trimming stripped 8 bases from V and 0 bases from J, with 11 bases between. This CDR3 comprises 14 residues.

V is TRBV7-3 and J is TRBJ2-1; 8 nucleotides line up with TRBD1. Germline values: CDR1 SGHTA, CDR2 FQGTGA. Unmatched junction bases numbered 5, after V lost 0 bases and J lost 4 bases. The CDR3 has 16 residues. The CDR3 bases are TGTGCCAGCAGCTTAACGGGGACAGGACTGTACAATGAGCAGTTCTTC. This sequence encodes CASSLTGTGLYNEQFF.

In DNA form, the CDR3 reads TGCGCCAGCAGCCCCCATCGGACCATAATGCCGTACAATGAGCAGTTCTTC. It specifies CASSPHRTIMPYNEQFF. This rearrangement joins TRBV4-1 to TRBJ2-1; D ambiguous. CDR1 and CDR2 from the germline V gene are MGHRA and YSYEKL. The CDR3 runs 17 residues. Trimming stripped 4 bases from V and 4 bases from J, with 20 bases between.

CDR3 protein: CASSLLGQIYNEQFF. The CDR3 region has the DNA TGCGCCAGCAGCTTGTTAGGACAGATCTACAATGAGCAGTTCTTC. The chain combines TRBV5-1 with TRBJ2-1; weak D call: TRBD1 (6 bases). CDR1 and CDR2 from the germline V gene are SGHRS and YFSETQ. Deletions cut 1 base from V and 3 bases from J, with 11 bases between. The CDR3 is 15 amino acids.

In nucleotides, the CDR3 is TGCAGTGTGGCGGTGAACACTGAAGCTTTCTTT. Protein sequence: CSVAVNTEAFF. The rearrangement uses TRBV20-1 and TRBJ1-1; the D is unclear. The CDR3 has 11 amino acids. Trimming removed 7 bases at V and 0 bases at J, with 6 bases between. In germline, CDR1 is DFQATT, CDR2 SNEGSKA (reference sequence).

The CDR3 DNA reads TGTGCCAGCAGTCTTAGCGGGGCTTCCTACGAGCAGTACTTC. The encoded protein is CASSLSGASYEQYF. The J gene is TRBJ2-7, the V gene TRBV28; TRBD2 matches 8 bases. The CDR3 loop spans 14 amino acids. The germline V gene has CDR1 MDHEN and CDR2 SYDVKM. V lost 5 bases, J lost 1 base, and 4 bases stayed unmatched. Combining the CDR3 with reference TRBV28 and TRBJ2-7 gives the whole variable domain DVKVTQSSRYLVKRTGEKVFLECVQDMDHENMFWYRQDPGLGLRLIYFSYDVKMKEKGDIPEGYSVSREKKERFSLILESASTNQTSMYLCASSLSGASYEQYFGPGTRLTVT.

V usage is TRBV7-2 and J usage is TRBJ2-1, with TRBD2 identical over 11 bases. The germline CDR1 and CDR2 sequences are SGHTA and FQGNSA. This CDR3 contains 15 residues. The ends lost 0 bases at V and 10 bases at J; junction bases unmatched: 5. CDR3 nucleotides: TGTGCCAGCAGCTTAGCGTTGGTAGCGGGAGGGGAGCAGTTCTTC. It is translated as CASSLALVAGGEQFF.

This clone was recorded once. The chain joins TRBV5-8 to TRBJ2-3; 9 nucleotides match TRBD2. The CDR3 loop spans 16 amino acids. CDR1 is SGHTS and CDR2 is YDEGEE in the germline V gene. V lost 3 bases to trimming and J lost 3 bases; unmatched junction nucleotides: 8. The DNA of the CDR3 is TGTGCCAGCAGCTATAGGGCTAGCGGGATAACAGATACGCAGTATTTT. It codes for CASSYRASGITDTQYF.

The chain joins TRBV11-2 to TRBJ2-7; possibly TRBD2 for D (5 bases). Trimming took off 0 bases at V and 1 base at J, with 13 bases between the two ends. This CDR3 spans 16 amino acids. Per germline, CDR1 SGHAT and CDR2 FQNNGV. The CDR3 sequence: CASSLELELVSYEQYF. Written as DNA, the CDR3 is TGTGCCAGCAGCTTAGAACTAGAACTAGTATCCTACGAGCAGTACTTC.

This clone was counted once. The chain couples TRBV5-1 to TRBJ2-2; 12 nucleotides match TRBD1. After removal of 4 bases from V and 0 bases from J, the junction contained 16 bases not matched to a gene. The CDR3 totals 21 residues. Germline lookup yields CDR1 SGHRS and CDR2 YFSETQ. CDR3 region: CASSHPPGQGALRTNTGELFF. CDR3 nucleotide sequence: TGCGCCAGCAGCCATCCTCCGGGACAGGGGGCCCTCAGGACGAACACCGGGGAGCTGTTTTTT. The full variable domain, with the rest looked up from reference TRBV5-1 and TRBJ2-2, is KAGVTQTPRYLIKTRGQQVTLSCSPISGHRSVSWYQQTPGQGLQFLFEYFSETQRNKGNFPGRFSGRQFSNSRSEMNVSTLELGDSALYLCASSHPPGQGALRTNTGELFFGEGSRLTVL.

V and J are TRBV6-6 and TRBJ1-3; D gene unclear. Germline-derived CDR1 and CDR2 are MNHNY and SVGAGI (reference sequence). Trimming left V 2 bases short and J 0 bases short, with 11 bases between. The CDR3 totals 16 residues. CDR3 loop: CASSYEGGRSGNTIYF. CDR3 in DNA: TGTGCCAGCAGTTACGAGGGCGGACGCTCTGGAAACACCATATATTTT.